This passage covers 31 T cell receptor beta chains from one sample sequenced in a study of Ad26.COV2.S vaccination and SARS-CoV-2 variants. The assay was immunoSEQ multiplex PCR, and TCRdb's table has in-frame clones only and misses some. The sample consists of roughly 500,000 clones, about 88% of them appearing once. Treatment specified: 19 received Ad26.COV2.S at low or high dose, single or two shots; about 5 received placebo; per-sample allocation not given. Following the first vaccine or placebo injection, samples were taken on day 63. The source was peripheral blood, collected in a trial of Ad26.COV2.S vaccine versus placebo. The receptors were sampled from a person aged 18-65 years who received the Ad26.COV2.S COVID-19 vaccine or a placebo.

The chain carries TRBV18 and TRBJ1-3; possible D gene TRBD1, 5 bases. The CDR3 has 16 residues. The germline V gene has CDR1 KGHSH and CDR2 LQKENI. Trimming removed 2 bases from V and 0 bases from J, with 11 bases in between. In DNA form, the CDR3 reads TGTGCCAGCTCACCAACAAGGGGATACTCTGGAAACACCATATATTTT. Translating gives CASSPTRGYSGNTIYF. The complete variable domain, with remaining parts taken from reference TRBV18 and TRBJ1-3, reads NAGVMQNPRHLVRRRGQEARLRCSPMKGHSHVYWYRQLPEEGLKFMVYLQKENIIDESGMPKERFSAEFPKEGPSILRIQQVVRGDSAAYFCASSPTRGYSGNTIYFGEGSWLTVV.

In its sample, this clone was seen once. This chain links TRBV28 with TRBJ1-4; D may be TRBD1 (6 bases). The CDR3 spans 14 residues. CDR1 is MDHEN and CDR2 is SYDVKM in the germline V gene. V was pared by 8 bases and J by 8 bases, with 18 bases between. The DNA of the CDR3 is TGTGCCAGCTGGCACAGAGGGGGAAGCGAAAAACTGTTTTTT. This codes for CASWHRGGSEKLFF.

Of note for this clone: A single base separates this from a much larger clone, so it may be a read error. This chain joins TRBV6-1 and TRBJ2-2, with D unresolved. Trimming stripped 3 bases from V and 2 bases from J, with 1 base between. This CDR3 is 12 amino acids long. CDR1 and CDR2 (germline): MNHNS, SASEGT. CDR3 coding DNA: TGTGCCAGCAGTGACAACACCGGGGAGCTGTTTTTT. The encoded protein is CASSDNTGELFF.

This chain joins TRBV27 and TRBJ2-1; perhaps TRBD2 as D (5 bases). CDR1 MNHEY and CDR2 SMNVEV come from the germline V gene (reference sequence). The CDR3 consists of 15 residues. V lost 2 bases, J lost 0 bases, and 8 bases lay in between. The CDR3 DNA sequence: TGTGCCAGCAGTTTACGAGGGAACTCCTACAATGAGCAGTTCTTC. Amino acid sequence: CASSLRGNSYNEQFF.

The chain is built from TRBV18 and TRBJ2-5; D not certain. V was clipped by 6 bases and J by 5 bases, with 7 bases between them. The CDR3 sequence is 11 residues long. Per the germline V gene, CDR1 is KGHSH and CDR2 is LQKENI. The chain's CDR3 is CASSARETQYF. CDR3 bases: TGTGCCAGCTCGGCCCGGGAGACCCAGTACTTC.

This chain joins TRBV6-2 or TRBV6-3 and TRBJ2-1; D gene ambiguous. Trimming removed 3 bases from V and 5 bases from J, with 11 bases in between. Germline assignment: CDR1 MNHEY and CDR2 SVGEGT. The CDR3 contains 14 residues. The CDR3 DNA reads TGTGCCAGCAGTTATGTGGGAATAGACAATGAGCAGTTCTTC. The encoded protein is CASSYVGIDNEQFF.

In its sample, this clone was seen a few times. The V and J genes are TRBV30 and TRBJ2-3, with a weak D call TRBD2 (6 bases). Germline CDR1 is GTSNPN and CDR2 is SVGIG (reference sequence). CDR3 size: 14 residues. Deletions cut 2 bases from V and 0 bases from J, with 9 bases between. CDR3 DNA sequence: TGTGCCTGGAGTCCGGGAGTGAGCACAGATACGCAGTATTTT. This gives the protein CAWSPGVSTDTQYF.

V gene TRBV6-5 combines with J gene TRBJ2-7, with 7 bases fitting TRBD1. The V gene end was trimmed by 4 bases and the J gene end by 2 bases; junction bases not matched to a gene: 5. The CDR3 runs to 14 residues. Per germline, CDR1 MNHEY and CDR2 SVGAGI. Here the CDR3 reads CASSSKDRAYEQYV. The CDR3 nucleotides are TGTGCCAGCAGTTCGAAAGACAGGGCCTACGAGCAGTACGTC.

This chain uses TRBV2 with TRBJ1-5; D is ambiguous. CDR3 length: 14 amino acids. V lost 8 bases and J 0 bases, leaving 11 bases between the germline ends. Germline V gene lookup returns CDR1 SNHLY and CDR2 FYNNEI. The CDR3 region has the DNA TGTGCCAGCTCCCTAGAGGGTAGCAATCAGCCCCAGCATTTT. It translates to CASSLEGSNQPQHF.

J is TRBJ1-2 and V is TRBV27, with D unclear. This CDR3 contains 13 residues. Germline lookup yields CDR1 MNHEY and CDR2 SMNVEV (reference sequence). The ends were cut back, 3 bases at V and 6 bases at J, with 11 bases in the middle. The DNA of the CDR3 is TGTGCCAGCAGTTTGGAGGGCGGGGATGGCTACACCTTC. Protein sequence: CASSLEGGDGYTF.

This clone has a handful of counts. Other DNA sequences in this sample translate to the same CDR3. The DNA for the CDR3 is TGTGCCAGCAGTGTAACGGGAGAGACCCAGTACTTC. Protein sequence: CASSVTGETQYF. J is TRBJ2-5 and V is TRBV2; unclear D gene. The V gene's germline CDR1 is SNHLY and CDR2 FYNNEI. The CDR3 has 12 amino acids. Trimming shortened V by 4 bases and J by 4 bases, and 7 bases separated the two germline ends.

The chain joins TRBV12-2 to TRBJ2-3. TRBV12-2 is a documented pseudogene. There are 15 residues in the CDR3. The chain's CDR3 is CASKPILVGTDTQYF. The CDR3 nucleotides are TGTGCAAGTAAACCCATCTTGGTGGGCACAGATACGCAGTATTTT.

V gene TRBV18 combines with J gene TRBJ2-1; TRBD1 might be the D (5 bases). The CDR3 is 14 amino acids. Deletions cut 4 bases from V and 5 bases from J, with 12 bases between. The V gene's germline CDR1 is KGHSH and CDR2 LQKENI. In nucleotides, the CDR3 is TGTGCCAGCTCACTAACGAAAGGGGACAATGAGCAGTTCTTC. Amino acid sequence: CASSLTKGDNEQFF.

The genes are TRBV6-5 and TRBJ1-2, with D maybe TRBD1 (6 bases). Germline V gives CDR1 MNHEY, CDR2 SVGAGI. V lost 2 bases and J 7 bases, leaving 11 bases between the germline ends. The CDR3 extends over 13 amino acids. CDR3 DNA: TGTGCCAGCAGTTACGTACAGGGTGGTGGCTACACCTTC. As protein: CASSYVQGGGYTF.

A note on this clone: Germline and junction disagree at one end, which may indicate a read error. The chain recombines TRBV7-2 with TRBJ2-5; D not certain. CDR1 is SGHTA, CDR2 FQGNSA, per germline. This CDR3 is 13 amino acids long. CDR3 bases: TGTGCCAGCTGCTTATGGGCCTACGAGACCCAGTACTTC. It codes for CASCLWAYETQYF.

This clone was seen more than once but under ten times. The chain uses TRBV18 and TRBJ2-1, with D perhaps being TRBD1 or TRBD2 (5 bases each). CDR3 length: 12 residues. CDR1 KGHSH and CDR2 LQKENI come from the germline V gene. V lost 6 bases to trimming and J lost 10 bases, with 13 bases between them. The CDR3: CASSGQGEEQFF. CDR3 bases: TGTGCCAGCTCGGGGCAAGGGGAGGAGCAGTTCTTC.

This chain joins TRBV6-5 and TRBJ2-5; D ambiguous. Trimming cost V 4 bases and J 7 bases, with 16 bases left between them. The germline V gene has CDR1 MNHEY and CDR2 SVGAGI. The CDR3 has 14 residues. The CDR3 DNA reads TGTGCCAGCAGTTCCCCTGGCCTCTCAGGGACCCAGTACTTC. This translates into CASSSPGLSGTQYF.

The V gene is TRBV2, the J gene TRBJ1-1, with a tentative D call TRBD1 (6 bases). Germline loops: CDR1 SNHLY, CDR2 FYNNEI. This CDR3 comprises 13 residues. V lost 7 bases and J lost 0, with 9 bases in between. CDR3 residues: CASTDRMNTEAFF. The CDR3 bases are TGTGCCAGCACCGACAGGATGAACACTGAAGCTTTCTTT. The whole variable domain, remainder taken from reference TRBV2 and TRBJ1-1, is EPEVTQTPSHQVTQMGQEVILRCVPISNHLYFYWYRQILGQKVEFLVSFYNNEISEKSEIFDDQFSVERPDGSNFTLKIRSTKLEDSAMYFCASTDRMNTEAFFGQGTRLTVV.

J is TRBJ2-3 and V is TRBV2; D gene unclear. This CDR3 contains 14 residues. V was pared by 7 bases and J by 1 base, with 12 bases between. CDR1 SNHLY and CDR2 FYNNEI come from the germline V gene. The CDR3 here is CASKVSSGTDTQYF. CDR3 nucleotide sequence: TGTGCCAGCAAGGTCAGCTCAGGCACAGATACGCAGTATTTT.

V gene TRBV19 combines with J gene TRBJ1-2, with D possibly matching TRBD1 (5 bases). Germline V gene data show CDR1 as LNHDA and CDR2 as SQIVND (reference sequence). The V end was cut by 10 bases, the J end by 3 bases, with 18 bases between. The CDR3 is made up of 14 amino acids. The CDR3 region is CATIPSGTHYGYTF. CDR3 in DNA: TGTGCCACAATACCTTCCGGGACCCACTATGGCTACACCTTC.

The chain joins TRBV15 to TRBJ2-3; D call uncertain. V was clipped by 0 bases and J by 4 bases, with 8 bases between them. The germline CDR1 and CDR2 sequences are LNHNV and YYDKDF (reference sequence). The length of the CDR3 is 14 residues. CDR3: CATSRDRQPDTQYF. CDR3 DNA: TGTGCCACCAGCAGAGATCGGCAGCCAGATACGCAGTATTTT.

This clone has just one count. CDR3 DNA: TGTGCCAGCAGCTTGGACATACTTTCCTACGAGCAGTACTTC. Residues: CASSLDILSYEQYF. This sequence joins TRBV6-5 and TRBJ2-7, with D perhaps matching TRBD1 (5 bases). From germline, CDR1 is MNHEY and CDR2 SVGAGI. CDR3 length: 14 amino acids. The ends were cut back, 6 bases at V and 1 base at J, with 13 bases in the middle.

The V gene is TRBV7-9, the J gene TRBJ2-7, with 7 positions matching TRBD1. The CDR3 runs to 14 residues. Losses at the gene ends were 1 base for V and 5 bases for J; bases not matched to a gene: 5. Germline values: CDR1 SEHNR, CDR2 FQNEAQ (reference sequence). The CDR3 nucleotides read TGTGCCAGCAGCTTAGAGGGCACAGGGGACGAGCAGTACGTC. As protein: CASSLEGTGDEQYV.

The chain uses TRBV7-2 and TRBJ2-3, with a tentative D call TRBD2 (5 bases). The CDR3 is made up of 13 amino acids. Germline assignment: CDR1 SGHTA and CDR2 FQGNSA. Deletions cut 6 bases from V and 1 base from J, with 8 bases between. The CDR3: CASRERGTDTQYF. CDR3 nucleotides: TGTGCCAGCAGGGAGAGGGGCACAGATACGCAGTATTTT.

The rearrangement joins TRBV4-1 to TRBJ2-7; D call uncertain. V shed 4 bases and J shed 3 bases, with 13 bases lying between them. Germline V gene lookup returns CDR1 MGHRA and CDR2 YSYEKL. The CDR3 extends over 14 amino acids. The CDR3 loop reads CASSPRGYGYEQYF. CDR3 coding DNA: TGCGCCAGCAGCCCCCGTGGGTATGGCTACGAGCAGTACTTC.

The CDR3 region is CSVEGILNQGAFF. The CDR3 DNA follows: TGCAGCGTTGAGGGGATATTGAATCAGGGAGCTTTCTTT. This rearrangement joins TRBV29-1 to TRBJ1-1, with D perhaps TRBD1 (5 bases). CDR3 length: 13 amino acids. V was shortened by 3 bases and J by 10 bases, with 18 bases between the two germline ends. Germline loops: CDR1 SQVTM, CDR2 ANQGSEA.

The chain employs TRBV7-2 and TRBJ1-1; D gene ambiguous. CDR1 is SGHTA, CDR2 FQGNSA, per germline. The CDR3 is 14 residues long. Trimming left V 5 bases short and J 1 base short, with 11 bases between. The CDR3 DNA reads TGTGCCAGCAGCCCAGCGGTAGGGAACACTGAAGCTTTCTTT. Translating it yields CASSPAVGNTEAFF. Filled out from reference TRBV7-2 and TRBJ1-1, the complete variable domain reads GAGVSQSPSNKVTEKGKDVELRCDPISGHTALYWYRQSLGQGLEFLIYFQGNSAPDKSGLPSDRFSAERTGGSVSTLTIQRTQQEDSAVYLCASSPAVGNTEAFFGQGTRLTVV.

As concerns this clone: This specimen includes other DNA sequences encoding the same CDR3. This rearrangement joins TRBV6-5 to TRBJ2-7; 7 bases are shared with TRBD1. The CDR3 is 13 residues long. Germline CDR1 reads MNHEY; CDR2 reads SVGAGI. With 8 bases clipped from V and 0 bases from J, the junction kept 4 bases outside the gene matches. Written as DNA, the CDR3 is TGTGCCAGCGAAGACAGGGTCTCCTACGAGCAGTACTTC. Amino acids: CASEDRVSYEQYF.

V and J are TRBV24-1 and TRBJ1-2; 8 nucleotides align to TRBD1. In germline, CDR1 is KGHDR, CDR2 SFDVKD. The V gene end was trimmed by 4 bases and the J gene end by 9 bases; junction bases not matched to a gene: 3. The CDR3 contains 12 residues. The CDR3 is CATSERDRRYTF. CDR3 DNA sequence: TGTGCCACCAGTGAGAGGGACAGGCGCTACACCTTC.

A few counts support this clone. The chain links TRBV7-6 to TRBJ1-5; a possible D gene is TRBD1 (5 bases). This CDR3 comprises 14 residues. Germline V gives CDR1 SGHVS, CDR2 FNYEAQ. With 5 bases removed from V and 5 bases from J, the gap between germline ends came to 13 bases. CDR3 loop: CASSPGTGDQPQHF. In DNA, the CDR3 is TGTGCCAGCAGCCCTGGGACGGGGGATCAGCCCCAGCATTTT. Looking up the rest from reference TRBV7-6 and TRBJ1-5 gives the full variable domain: GAGVSQSPRYKVTKRGQDVALRCDPISGHVSLYWYRQALGQGPEFLTYFNYEAQQDKSGLPNDRFSAERPEGSISTLTIQRTEQRDSAMYRCASSPGTGDQPQHFGDGTRLSIL.

This clone was detected once. The chain joins TRBV4-2 to TRBJ1-6; TRBD1 aligns across 8 bases. This CDR3 has 17 residues. The V gene end was trimmed by 4 bases and the J gene end by 13 bases; junction bases not matched to a gene: 18. Germline CDR1 reads LGHNA; CDR2 reads YNFKEQ. The CDR3 here is CASSLITGGQLASPLHF. The CDR3 DNA is TGTGCCAGCAGCCTAATTACAGGGGGACAACTCGCGTCGCCCCTCCACTTT.